This T cell receptor (beta chain) was documented in a study of blood T cells in healthy people across ages. General study results and limits: More naive CD4+ cells and higher diversity marked long-lived donors relative to aged donors.

Together with a sample-barcoded 5' primer, a J-beta primer mix was included in a second PCR lasting roughly 6 to 12 cycles. TCRdb used MiXCR to reprocess the 5' RACE reads, holding one entry per CDR3 protein. The table has around 800,000 distinct CDR3 sequences, approximately 67% seen once; the top ten hold roughly 26%. Turning to this clonotype: Its target is not known.

Trimming shortened V by 2 bases and J by 2 bases, and 23 bases separated the two germline ends. The germline V gene encodes CDR1 MNHEY and CDR2 SVGEGT. The CDR3 runs to 19 residues. At least 6.5 million PBMCs were isolated per sample. The J gene is TRBJ2-3, the V gene TRBV6-2 or TRBV6-3; either TRBD1 or TRBD2 may fit D (6 bases each). The sequence was collected from a man between 25 and 39 years old in good health. Sequenced sample: blood. The CDR3 protein is CASSYHVRQAEGVTDTQYF. In DNA form, the CDR3 reads TGTGCCAGCAGTTACCACGTCCGTCAGGCGGAGGGGGTCACAGATACGCAGTATTTT.